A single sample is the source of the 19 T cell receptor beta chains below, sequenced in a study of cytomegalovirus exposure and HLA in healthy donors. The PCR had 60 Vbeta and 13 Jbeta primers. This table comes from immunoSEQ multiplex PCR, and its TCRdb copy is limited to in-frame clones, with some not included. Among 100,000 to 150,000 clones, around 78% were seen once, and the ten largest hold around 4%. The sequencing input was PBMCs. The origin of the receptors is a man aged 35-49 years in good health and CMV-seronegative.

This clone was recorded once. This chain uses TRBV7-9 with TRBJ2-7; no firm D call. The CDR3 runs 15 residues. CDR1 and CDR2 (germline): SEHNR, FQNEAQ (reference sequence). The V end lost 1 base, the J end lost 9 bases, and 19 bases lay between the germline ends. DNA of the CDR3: TGTGCCAGCAGCTTAGTGGCAGGCCCAGCCGTCGGGCAGTACTTC. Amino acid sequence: CASSLVAGPAVGQYF.

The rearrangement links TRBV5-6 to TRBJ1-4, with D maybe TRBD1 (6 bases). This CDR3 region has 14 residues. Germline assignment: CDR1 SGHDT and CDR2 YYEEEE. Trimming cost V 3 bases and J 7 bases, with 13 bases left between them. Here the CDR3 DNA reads TGTGCCAGCAGCTCCCGACAGGAGCCTGAAAAACTGTTTTTT. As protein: CASSSRQEPEKLFF.

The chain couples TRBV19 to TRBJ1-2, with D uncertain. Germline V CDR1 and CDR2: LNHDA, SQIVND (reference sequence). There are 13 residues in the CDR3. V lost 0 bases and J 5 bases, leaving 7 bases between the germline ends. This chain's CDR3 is CASSIEAGYGYTF. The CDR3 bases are TGTGCCAGTAGTATAGAGGCGGGTTATGGCTACACCTTC.

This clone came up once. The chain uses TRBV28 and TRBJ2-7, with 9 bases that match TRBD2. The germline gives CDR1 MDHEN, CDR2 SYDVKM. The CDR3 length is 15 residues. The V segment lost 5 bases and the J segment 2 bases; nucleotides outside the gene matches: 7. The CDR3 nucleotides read TGTGCCAGCAGTGCTAATAGCGGGGGAGCCTACGAGCAGTACTTC. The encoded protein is CASSANSGGAYEQYF.

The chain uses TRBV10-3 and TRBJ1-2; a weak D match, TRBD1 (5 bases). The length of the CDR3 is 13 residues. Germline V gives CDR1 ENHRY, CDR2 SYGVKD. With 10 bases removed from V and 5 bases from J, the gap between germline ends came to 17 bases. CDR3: CAKSDSDGYGYTF. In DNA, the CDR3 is TGTGCCAAAAGTGACAGCGACGGGTATGGCTACACCTTC.

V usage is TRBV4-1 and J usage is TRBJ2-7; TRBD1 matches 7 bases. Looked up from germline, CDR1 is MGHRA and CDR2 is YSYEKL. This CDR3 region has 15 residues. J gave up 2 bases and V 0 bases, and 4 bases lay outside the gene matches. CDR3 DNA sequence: TGCGCCAGCAGCCAAGAAAACAGGGGAGCCTACGAGCAGTACTTC. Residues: CASSQENRGAYEQYF.

The CDR3 region has the DNA TGTGCCACCACCACAGGGGAAGGAACTGAAGCTTTCTTT. Translation gives CATTTGEGTEAFF. This rearrangement joins TRBV11-2 to TRBJ1-1; 7 positions match TRBD1. The CDR3 is made up of 13 amino acids. Germline loops: CDR1 SGHAT, CDR2 FQNNGV. V lost 10 bases and J lost 5; bases outside the gene matches: 10.

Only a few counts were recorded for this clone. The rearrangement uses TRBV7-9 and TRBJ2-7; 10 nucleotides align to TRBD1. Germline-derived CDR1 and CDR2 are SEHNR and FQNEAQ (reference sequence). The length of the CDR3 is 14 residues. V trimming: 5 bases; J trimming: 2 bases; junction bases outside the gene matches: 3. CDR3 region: CASSGTGEPYEQYF. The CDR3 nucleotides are TGTGCCAGCAGCGGGACAGGGGAACCCTACGAGCAGTACTTC.

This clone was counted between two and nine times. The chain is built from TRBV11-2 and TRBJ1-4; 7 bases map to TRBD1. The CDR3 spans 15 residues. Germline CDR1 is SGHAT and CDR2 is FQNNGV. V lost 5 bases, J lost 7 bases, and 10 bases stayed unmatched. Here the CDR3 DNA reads TGTGCCAGCAGCCATCCAGGGGGTCGTAGTGAAAAACTGTTTTTT. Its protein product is CASSHPGGRSEKLFF.

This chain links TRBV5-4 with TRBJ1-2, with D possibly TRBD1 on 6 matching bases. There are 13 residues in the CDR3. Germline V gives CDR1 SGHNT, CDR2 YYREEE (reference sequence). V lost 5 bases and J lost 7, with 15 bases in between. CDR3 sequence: CASRGGWVLGYTF. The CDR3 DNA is TGTGCCAGCAGAGGGGGATGGGTTCTTGGCTACACCTTC.

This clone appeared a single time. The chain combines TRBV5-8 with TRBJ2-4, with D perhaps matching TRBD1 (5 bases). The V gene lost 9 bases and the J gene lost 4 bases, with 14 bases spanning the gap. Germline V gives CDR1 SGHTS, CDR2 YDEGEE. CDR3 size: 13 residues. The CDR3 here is CATRIPGKNIQYF. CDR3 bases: TGTGCCACTCGTATTCCAGGGAAAAACATTCAGTACTTC.

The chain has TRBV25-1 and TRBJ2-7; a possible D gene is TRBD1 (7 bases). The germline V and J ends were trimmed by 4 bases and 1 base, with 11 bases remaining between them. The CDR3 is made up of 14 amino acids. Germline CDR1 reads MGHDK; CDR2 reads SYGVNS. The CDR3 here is CASSGSGGSYEQYF. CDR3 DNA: TGTGCCAGCAGTGGGTCAGGGGGGTCCTACGAGCAGTACTTC.

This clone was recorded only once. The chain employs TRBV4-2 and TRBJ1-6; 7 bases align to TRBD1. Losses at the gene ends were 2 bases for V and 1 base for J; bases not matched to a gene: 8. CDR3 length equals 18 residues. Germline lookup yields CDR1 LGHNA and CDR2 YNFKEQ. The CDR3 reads CASSQPEGARSYNSPLHF. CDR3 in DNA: TGTGCCAGCAGCCAACCGGAGGGGGCTAGGTCCTATAATTCACCCCTCCACTTT.

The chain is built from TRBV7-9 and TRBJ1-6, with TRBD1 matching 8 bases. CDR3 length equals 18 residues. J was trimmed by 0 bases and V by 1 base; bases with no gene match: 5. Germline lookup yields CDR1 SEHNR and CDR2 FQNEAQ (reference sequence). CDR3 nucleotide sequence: TGTGCCAGCAGCTTAGACGGGACAGGTAGCTCCTATAATTCACCCCTCCACTTT. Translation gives CASSLDGTGSSYNSPLHF.

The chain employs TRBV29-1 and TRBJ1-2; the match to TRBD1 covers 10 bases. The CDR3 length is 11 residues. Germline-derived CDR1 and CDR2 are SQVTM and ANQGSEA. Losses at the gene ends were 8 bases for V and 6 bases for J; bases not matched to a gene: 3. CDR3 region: CSSGQGDGYTF. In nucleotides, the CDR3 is TGCAGCTCAGGACAGGGGGATGGCTACACCTTC.

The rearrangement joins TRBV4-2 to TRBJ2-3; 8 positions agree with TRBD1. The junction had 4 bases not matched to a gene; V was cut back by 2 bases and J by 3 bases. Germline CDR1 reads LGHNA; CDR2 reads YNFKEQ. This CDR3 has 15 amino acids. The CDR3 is CASSQQGAGTDTQYF. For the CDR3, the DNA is TGTGCCAGCAGCCAACAGGGGGCGGGAACAGATACGCAGTATTTT.

The CDR3 is CASSYRDSALNTEAFF. As DNA, the CDR3 is TGTGCCAGCAGTTACAGAGACAGCGCGCTGAACACTGAAGCTTTCTTT. The chain carries TRBV6-5 and TRBJ1-1, with D possibly TRBD1 on 5 matching bases. In germline, CDR1 is MNHEY, CDR2 SVGAGI. Trimming left V 2 bases short and J 0 bases short, with 13 bases between. The CDR3 contains 16 residues.

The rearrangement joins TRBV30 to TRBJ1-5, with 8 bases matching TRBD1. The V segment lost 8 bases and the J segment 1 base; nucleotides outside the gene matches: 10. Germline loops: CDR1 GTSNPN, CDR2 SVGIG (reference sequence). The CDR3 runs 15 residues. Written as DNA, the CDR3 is TGTGCCGCTGACTGGACAGGGAGAAGCAATCAGCCCCAGCATTTT. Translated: CAADWTGRSNQPQHF.

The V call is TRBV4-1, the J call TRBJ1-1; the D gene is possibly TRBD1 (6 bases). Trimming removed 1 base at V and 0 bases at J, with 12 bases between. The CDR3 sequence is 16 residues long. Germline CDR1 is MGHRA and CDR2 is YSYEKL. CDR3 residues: CASSQGGGLMNTEAFF. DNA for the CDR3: TGCGCCAGCAGCCAAGGGGGGGGGCTCATGAACACTGAAGCTTTCTTT.